These 9 T cell receptor beta chains originate from one sample sequenced in a study of blood T cell repertoires in COVID-19. Generated by immunoSEQ multiplex PCR, the TCRdb table keeps only in-frame clones and is missing some. The sample records approximately 150,000 clones, about 91% being singletons. Sequencing was done on a sample of peripheral blood. These receptor sequences come from a woman between 50 and 59 years old with acute or convalescent COVID-19.

In this sample, this clone turned up once. The rearrangement joins TRBV2 to TRBJ2-1; TRBD2 aligns across 7 bases. The CDR3 is 15 residues long. The J segment lost 4 bases and the V segment lost 6 bases, leaving 9 bases of the junction unmatched. The germline CDR1 and CDR2 sequences are SNHLY and FYNNEI. The CDR3 DNA is TGTGCCAGCAGACTAAGGACTAGTTTTTACAATGAGCAGTTCTTC. This sequence encodes CASRLRTSFYNEQFF.

Written as DNA, the CDR3 is TGTGCCACCACCCCGACCGGGACACCTAACACCGGGGAGCTGTTTTTT. Encoded protein: CATTPTGTPNTGELFF. This chain uses TRBV24-1 with TRBJ2-2, with a tentative D call TRBD1 (6 bases). This CDR3 is built from 16 residues. Germline V gene lookup returns CDR1 KGHDR and CDR2 SFDVKD. V was shortened by 8 bases and J by 2 bases, with 17 bases between the two germline ends.

The chain recombines TRBV5-1 with TRBJ1-1; the match to TRBD1 covers 7 bases. Germline V lookup: CDR1 SGHRS, CDR2 YFSETQ. The length of the CDR3 is 12 residues. V trimming: 4 bases; J trimming: 4 bases; junction bases outside the gene matches: 1. The CDR3: CASSTGATEAFF. CDR3 DNA sequence: TGCGCCAGCAGCACAGGGGCCACTGAAGCTTTCTTT.

This clone has only one observation. The chain combines TRBV5-1 with TRBJ2-2; no firm D call. The germline V gene has CDR1 SGHRS and CDR2 YFSETQ. The CDR3 totals 15 residues. Trimming took off 2 bases at V and 2 bases at J, with 10 bases between the two ends. CDR3 sequence: CASSFRRLNTGELFF. The CDR3 DNA follows: TGCGCCAGCAGCTTCCGGCGGTTAAACACCGGGGAGCTGTTTTTT.

CDR3 protein: CSGSENEKLFF. CDR3 nucleotide sequence: TGCAGCGGGTCCGAGAATGAAAAACTGTTTTTT. The chain joins TRBV29-1 to TRBJ1-4; D unresolved. V lost 7 bases and J 5 bases, leaving 8 bases between the germline ends. Germline V gene lookup returns CDR1 SQVTM and CDR2 ANQGSEA. This CDR3 region has 11 residues.

This clone has ten or more counts. V and J are TRBV3-1 (or the pseudogene TRBV3-2) and TRBJ2-7, with 9 nucleotides matching TRBD2. The ends lost 4 bases at V and 5 bases at J; junction bases unmatched: 6. Looked up from germline, CDR1 is LGHDT and CDR2 is YNNKEL (reference sequence). The CDR3 contains 14 residues. The DNA of the CDR3 is TGTGCCAGCAGCCTTAGCGGGAGTCAGGACGAGCAGTACTTC. Its protein is CASSLSGSQDEQYF.

The chain joins TRBV15 to TRBJ2-1; possible D gene TRBD1, 6 bases. Germline V gene lookup returns CDR1 LNHNV and CDR2 YYDKDF (reference sequence). The length of the CDR3 is 15 residues. With 6 bases removed from V and 3 bases from J, the gap between germline ends came to 15 bases. The CDR3 protein is CATRRARGYYNEQFF. The CDR3 DNA reads TGTGCCACCAGGAGGGCCAGGGGTTACTACAATGAGCAGTTCTTC.

The chain carries TRBV10-2 and TRBJ1-1; D may be TRBD1 (5 bases). Germline V lookup: CDR1 WSHSY, CDR2 SAAADI. V was pared by 6 bases and J by 0 bases, with 11 bases between. This CDR3 region has 14 residues. The CDR3 region has the DNA TGCGCCAGCAGGGAGGACACTGTGAACACTGAAGCTTTCTTT. The encoded protein is CASREDTVNTEAFF.

The chain has TRBV21-1 and TRBJ1-5; the DNA was not compared with TRBD1, the D call given in the table. TRBV21-1 is a recognized pseudogene. The CDR3 length is 15 residues. The CDR3 region has the DNA TGTGCCAGCAGCAGGATGGACAGGGTTGGTCAGCCCCAGCATTTT. As protein: CASSRMDRVGQPQHF.